The entry below describes one TCR beta chain. Its antigen is unknown. One base away there is no much larger clone; base qualities are not given. In total, roughly 670 healthy bone marrow donors made up the cohort. Cohort members were all nominally healthy when sampled, although unrecorded immune exposures were likely present. The donor tested CMV seronegative, placing the donor among the 350 or so seronegative members of the cohort. Every donor gave a peripheral blood sample, and the peripheral blood mononuclear cells from that sample were used for TCR beta sequencing. Genomic DNA extraction from the blood cell samples was performed with the Qiagen DNeasy Blood Extraction Kit. The library was produced with the immunoSEQ multiplex PCR assay. For the multiplex PCR, a mixture combining 60 forward primers for TCR Vbeta segments and 13 reverse primers for TCR Jbeta segments was used. Amplification of the CDR3 region of rearranged TCR beta genes was performed with a multiplex PCR assay on genomic DNA. On the Illumina HiSeq System, the amplified TCR beta libraries were sequenced as 87-base-pair reads. For the original study's pipeline: Across the 600 to 700 repertoires, a later analysis counted tens of millions of unique TCR beta chains, around 10 million of which were shared by at least two donors. Raw reads were error-corrected and collapsed into unique sequences by a nearest-neighbor algorithm in which closely related sequences were merged to remove PCR and sequencing errors. Alignment of CDR3 sequences to IMGT reference sequences was used to assign V, D and J gene segments. For a sequence to be retained, a match of at least six nucleotides to both a V gene segment and a J gene segment was required. Rearrangements were called productive when the CDR3 lacked stop codons and stayed in frame with V and J; all others were non-productive. CDR3 was defined according to IMGT convention as the region running from the second conserved V-encoded cysteine to the conserved J-encoded phenylalanine. Sequences without an unambiguous match to a single V gene segment were excluded from the earlier analysis of approximately 560 of the donors. An earlier analysis of fewer than 750 of the donors classified V segments as functional when productive rearrangements were above 56.7% and as segregating when the standard deviation between donors was above 5%. A statistical classification framework was developed to diagnose cytomegalovirus status using the catalog of TCR beta chain sequences. A later analysis assigned V and J genes by comparing TCR nucleotide sequences with IMGT/GENE-DB human TR gene sequences. A later analysis assigned CDR3 sequences and most-parsimonious VDJ recombination scenarios with the TCRdist pipeline. A later analysis defined each TCR beta chain by its CDR3 amino acid sequence plus V-gene family, and excluded reads lacking a unique V-gene family. In a later analysis, around 600 highly shared, low-generation-probability nucleotide sequences were removed to address suspected cross-contamination and a sequencing artifact. A later analysis calculated a clonal expansion index for each public chain from normalized within-repertoire ranks of inferred template counts. In a later analysis, generation probabilities were computed using a VDJ recombination model fitted to out-of-frame rearrangements, and the results were checked against IGoR. Hypergeometric tests were used in a later analysis to score TCR-TCR, TCR-HLA and TCR-CMV co-occurrence, with a repertoire-size bias correction applied to the TCR pairs. False discovery rates were estimated in a later analysis by permuting HLA or CMV assignments 20 times. A later analysis grouped co-occurring TCRs with DBSCAN, adding TCRdist sequence similarity when clustering within HLA-allele-positive subsets. Repertoires with fewer than 30,000 or more than 120,000 public chains were left out of co-occurrence clustering, as were a handful of repertoires with anomalous nucleotide sharing. TCRdb carries this immuneACCESS record with in-frame sequences only. Its versions omit some clonotypes, under half of them owing to an unresolved V gene in the studies checked, with the rest unexplained. V and J calls and clone size follow that table, whereas D and trimming were derived from the DNA. The sample records some 74,000 clones, 60% to 85% of which are singletons. The leading ten clones occupy 0.85% to 1.3% of the sample.

This entry is derived from a study of cytomegalovirus exposure and HLA in healthy donors (dated by TCRdb to about 2017). In the study overall: According to an earlier analysis of a few hundred of the donors, about 180 million T cells yielded 117 million unique TCR beta sequences and 276 Gb of sequence data. Across 398 genotyped donors of the cohort, an average of 235,054 unique TCR beta nucleotide sequences per donor were sequenced, and 15% to 20% of those sequences were non-productive. In addition to the first cohort of 666 subjects, a separate validation cohort of approximately 130 different subjects was used. A later genetic analysis used genome-wide SNP genotypes for about 60% of the roughly 700 donors, treating that subset as a discovery cohort. The aim of the study was to test whether cataloging public T cell receptors could identify signatures of past pathogen exposure. The genetic ancestry cluster associated with self-reported Caucasian donors included roughly 84% of the roughly 400 genotyped donors. About 310 gigabases of sequencing data and approximately 85 million unique TCR sequences were included in an early release covering around 600 HLA-typed donors. HLA typing included class I and class II loci at four-digit resolution. Every repertoire in the discovery cohort had been generated on one and the same sequencing platform. Roughly 5 DR-DQ haplotypes were handled as single units for association and clustering because linkage in the cohort was strong. Using immunosequencing, the study profiled T cell repertoires from 666 subjects and related those repertoires to cytomegalovirus serostatus. To predict cytomegalovirus infection status, the study brought together high-throughput TCR immunosequencing, statistical association of individual TCRs with disease status, and machine learning. Donor age, sex, ethnicity and CMV serostatus were collected together with the repertoire data. The number of donors typed differed by locus, with 629-630 for A, B, C, DRB1 and DQB1, 522 for DQA1, some 570 for DPA1, and some 440 for DPB1. Rather than using new phenotypic data, the later analysis identified candidate immune exposures from TCR beta sequences and from how often those sequences occurred across donors. An earlier analysis of roughly 600 of the donors used high-throughput TCR beta sequencing to judge whether each TCR beta V gene segment behaved as functional or pseudogenic. A later analysis re-examined previously published TCR beta repertoires from just over 650 donors and added high-resolution HLA genotyping to investigate patterns of TCR occurrence.

Overall study results and their limits: An association between a missense DCLRE1C variant and V-gene and J-gene trimming of TCR beta chains was found in a later genetic analysis and replicated in an independent cohort. Most TCR sequences were seen in very few donors, while some public TCRs were found in many individuals. According to the authors, the approach could potentially be generalized to other disease states and immunological phenotypes. In a later analysis, the rate of TCR association differed among HLA loci, with DRB1 alleles having the most associated TCRs and HLA-C alleles having the fewest. Strong co-occurrence of HLA alleles, especially DR and DQ, made assigning TCR associations to individual alleles difficult. A later analysis found that most CMV-associated TCR beta chains appeared HLA-restricted, with HLA associations seemingly driven largely by CMV exposure. The sequencing pipeline was judged likely to have produced a cluster of highly shared sequence variants as a technical artifact. Correlated functional status among segregating V segments might be attributable to linkage disequilibrium, but an unknown experimental factor could not be ruled out. A few of the identified cytomegalovirus-associated TCR beta chains were confirmed in vitro to be specific for cytomegalovirus antigens. A later analysis reported that several top co-occurrence clusters appeared linked to parvovirus B19, influenza, CMV and Epstein-Barr virus. In this cohort, only TCR beta chains were sequenced, and detectable features were limited by the absence of alpha or paired-chain data. A later analysis associated about 16,000 TCR beta sequences with specific HLA alleles at a false discovery rate of 0.05. The study gave a list of around 170 TCR beta chains associated with cytomegalovirus. Broadly in line with IMGT annotations, most TCR beta V segments showed up in productive rearrangements about 87% or about 30% of the time in an earlier analysis of 587 of the donors. In both the original and validation cohorts, the classifier was reported to diagnose cytomegalovirus status with high specificity and sensitivity. About 15 rarely observed V segments, including chromosome 9 orphons, were excluded from the earlier analysis of a few hundred of the donors because counts were too low. According to a later genetic analysis, donors in an Asian-associated ancestry cluster had fewer N-insertions in productive TCRs than the approximately 630-donor mean. Presence/absence analyses assumed roughly uniform sequencing depth across donors, an assumption that may not hold. In a later analysis, HLA-associated TCR beta chains showed more clonal expansion and lower generation probabilities than non-associated chains that were equally common. For the cohort, immune exposure information was limited to CMV serostatus. A further reported finding was that TCR beta sequences accurately predicted the HLA-A and HLA-B alleles for most subjects in the first cohort. Because some donors lacked HLA typing at each locus, the association tests relied only on the typed subset.

The sample taken for sequencing was PBMCs. The TCR comes from a male donor in good health and CMV-seronegative.

At the DNA level, the sequence is TGTGCCAGCAGCAAGCATATAGCGGGAGACTCCTACAATGAGCAGTTCTTC. Translated, it gives CASSKHIAGDSYNEQFF. The sequence joins TRBV5-8 to TRBJ2-1, with TRBD2 identical over 9 junction bases. The CDR3 sequence holds 17 residues, the cysteine and phenylalanine included. Only the CDR3 DNA stays, 51 bases, in frame from base 1. The CDR1 and CDR2 encoded by the germline V gene are SGHTS and YDEGEE. From V the trimming removes 4 bases and from J it removes 0 bases, while the gene matches leave 8 bases of the junction unaccounted for.